The 28 T cell receptor beta chains below were found in one sample sequenced in a study of blood T cells in healthy people across ages (dated by TCRdb to 2014 to 2015). Libraries were built with 5' RACE. Sequencing used an Illumina HiSeq 2500. A second roughly 7 to 11 cycle PCR used a sample-barcoded 5' primer and a J-beta primer mix. TCRdb trimmed public reads at Q25 via fastp, called clones via MiXCR and kept in-frame beta chains. Each CDR3 protein gets just one entry, which takes the most common genes and DNA from the rows behind it. This sample is represented by 500,000 to 600,000 distinct CDR3 sequences; roughly 29% of them were singletons. Jointly, the top ten make up approximately 18% of the sample. The sequenced material came from blood. These receptors all stem from a woman in her 70s in good health.

This clonotype was seen only a few times. The V gene is TRBV20-1, the J gene TRBJ1-3, with D hard to call. The CDR3 loop spans 16 amino acids. Trimming took 0 bases from V and 0 from J, leaving 12 bases between them. CDR1 and CDR2 (germline): DFQATT, SNEGSKA (reference sequence). The CDR3 DNA follows: TGCAGTGCTAGAGAGACTGGAGGAACCTCTGGAAACACCATATATTTT. Residues: CSARETGGTSGNTIYF.

About this clonotype itself: The junction does not match germline at one end; this may be a read error. CDR3 loop: CASSELVGMNTEAFF. CDR3 DNA sequence: TGTGCCAGCAGTGAATTAGTCGGCATGAACACTGAAGCCTTCTTT. This rearrangement joins TRBV25-1 to TRBJ1-1; D gene ambiguous. Looked up from germline, CDR1 is MGHDK and CDR2 is SYGVNS. The CDR3 is 15 amino acids.

This chain uses TRBV5-1 with TRBJ2-1; 8 bases are shared with TRBD1. CDR3 length equals 15 residues. Germline V gene sequence: CDR1 SGHRS, CDR2 YFSETQ. The V gene end was trimmed by 9 bases and the J gene end by 8 bases; junction bases not matched to a gene: 16. This CDR3 is CATTPGTGGSDEQFF. CDR3 nucleotides: TGCGCCACCACACCAGGGACAGGAGGTTCGGATGAGCAGTTCTTC.

The chain uses TRBV7-8 and TRBJ1-4; weak D call: TRBD1 (5 bases). The CDR3 loop spans 16 amino acids. CDR1 and CDR2 from the germline V gene are SGHVS and FQNEAQ. The V and J ends lost 5 bases and 0 bases respectively, with 13 bases between them. CDR3 sequence reads: CASSPRPTATNEKLFF. DNA of the CDR3: TGTGCCAGCAGCCCCCGCCCGACAGCAACTAATGAAAAACTGTTTTTT.

CDR3 sequence (DNA): TGTGCCAGCACTTACTCGGGCACAACCAGGGAGACCCAGTACTTC. Encoded protein: CASTYSGTTRETQYF. The chain has TRBV7-2 and TRBJ2-5; D gene unclear. V was shortened by 7 bases and J by 5 bases, with 20 bases between the two germline ends. The CDR3 loop spans 15 amino acids. Germline loops: CDR1 SGHTA, CDR2 FQGNSA.

The V call is TRBV5-1, the J call TRBJ2-1; 7 bases agree with TRBD2. Germline lookup yields CDR1 SGHRS and CDR2 YFSETQ. J was trimmed by 6 bases and V by 3 bases; bases with no gene match: 3. The CDR3 consists of 13 residues. CDR3 nucleotides: TGCGCCAGCAGCTGGGAGGGAATCAATGAGCAGTTCTTC. This gives the protein CASSWEGINEQFF.

This clonotype has more than one count but fewer than ten. The CDR3 region has the DNA TGTGCCAGCAGCCCTAGAGGTACAGCGACAACAGATACGCAGTATTTT. Its protein is CASSPRGTATTDTQYF. The chain has TRBV4-2 and TRBJ2-3; unclear D gene. The CDR3 consists of 16 residues. Germline V lookup: CDR1 LGHNA, CDR2 YNFKEQ. Trimming took 4 bases from V and 3 from J, leaving 17 bases between them.

In this sample, this clonotype turned up a few times. This chain links TRBV12-3 or TRBV12-4 with TRBJ1-6; D remains ambiguous. Deletions cut 2 bases from V and 10 bases from J, with 6 bases between. This CDR3 has 12 residues. CDR3 region: CASSLNISPLHF. In DNA, the CDR3 is TGTGCCAGCAGTTTAAATATCTCACCCCTCCACTTT.

The rearrangement uses TRBV20-1 and TRBJ1-5, with D uncertain. From germline, CDR1 is DFQATT and CDR2 SNEGSKA (reference sequence). The ends were cut back, 3 bases at V and 0 bases at J, with 6 bases in the middle. The CDR3 consists of 13 residues. The CDR3 DNA sequence: TGCAGTGCTAGGGTAAATAGCAATCAGCCCCAGCATTTT. Translating gives CSARVNSNQPQHF.

This clonotype was found a few times. V gene TRBV7-2 combines with J gene TRBJ2-2; the D gene is possibly TRBD1 (5 bases). The CDR3 is 15 amino acids. V lost 2 bases to trimming and J lost 0 bases, with 7 bases between them. Per the germline V gene, CDR1 is SGHTA and CDR2 is FQGNSA. The CDR3 region has the DNA TGTGCCAGCAGCTTAAGGGGAACGAACACCGGGGAGCTGTTTTTT. Translating it yields CASSLRGTNTGELFF.

The rearrangement joins TRBV28 to TRBJ1-2, with no clear D. Germline loops: CDR1 MDHEN, CDR2 SYDVKM. Trimming pared 5 bases from V and 3 bases from J, leaving 7 bases between. The CDR3 contains 12 residues. The CDR3 nucleotides read TGTGCCAGCAGTCCGGCGGACTATGGCTACACCTTC. Translated, it gives CASSPADYGYTF.

This clonotype was counted a few times. The chain recombines TRBV4-3 with TRBJ2-1, with a tentative D call TRBD2 (6 bases). The CDR3 extends over 15 amino acids. CDR1 and CDR2 (germline): LGHNA, YSLEER. Trimming left V 4 bases short and J 6 bases short, with 16 bases between. The CDR3 region is CASSPGLRGRNEQFF. CDR3 sequence (DNA): TGCGCCAGCAGCCCGGGACTCAGAGGGCGCAATGAGCAGTTCTTC.

This chain joins TRBV5-1 and TRBJ2-3; tentatively, D is TRBD1 or TRBD2 (5 bases each). This CDR3 region has 16 residues. The germline V gene has CDR1 SGHRS and CDR2 YFSETQ. V was trimmed by 0 bases and J by 0 bases, leaving 11 bases between them. CDR3 sequence (DNA): TGCGCCAGCAGCTTGGACGGGGCAGGCAGCACAGATACGCAGTATTTT. Amino acids: CASSLDGAGSTDTQYF.

DNA of the CDR3: TGTGCCAGCAGTCGTGGACAGGATGAAAAACTGTTTTTT. Its protein is CASSRGQDEKLFF. The chain links TRBV14 to TRBJ1-4; 7 bases match TRBD1. The CDR3 extends over 13 amino acids. From germline, CDR1 is SGHDN and CDR2 FVKESK. V shed 6 bases, J shed 6 bases, and the junction held 4 bases outside the gene matches.

This clonotype was seen a few times. The V call is TRBV6-2 or TRBV6-3, the J call TRBJ1-3, with D hard to call. In germline, CDR1 is MNHEY, CDR2 SVGEGT. Trimming stripped 2 bases from V and 0 bases from J, with 8 bases between. The CDR3 extends over 15 amino acids. CDR3 protein: CASSYVGTSGNTIYF. The CDR3 DNA sequence: TGTGCCAGCAGTTACGTCGGTACCTCTGGAAACACCATATATTTT.

The chain is built from TRBV24-1 and TRBJ2-5, with 10 bases identical to TRBD2. CDR1 and CDR2 (germline): KGHDR, SFDVKD. Unmatched junction bases numbered 7, after V lost 5 bases and J lost 2 bases. The CDR3 has 16 residues. The CDR3 DNA is TGTGCCACCAGTGGGCCTAGCGGGGGTCGACAAGAGACCCAGTACTTC. Residues: CATSGPSGGRQETQYF.

This sequence joins TRBV5-6 and TRBJ1-1; no clear D gene. The CDR3 runs 12 residues. V was clipped by 6 bases and J by 1 base, with 7 bases between them. Per the germline V gene, CDR1 is SGHDT and CDR2 is YYEEEE. The CDR3 nucleotides read TGTGCCAGCACGGCGGGGAACACTGAAGCTTTCTTT. It yields the protein CASTAGNTEAFF.

This clonotype was picked up a small number of times. The gene calls are TRBV18 and TRBJ2-3, with D possibly being TRBD1 or TRBD2 (5 bases each). The CDR3 contains 17 residues. The V and J ends lost 5 bases and 0 bases respectively, with 18 bases between them. The germline V gene encodes CDR1 KGHSH and CDR2 LQKENI. The CDR3: CASSTAGTAPSTDTQYF. The CDR3 DNA is TGTGCCAGCTCAACAGCCGGGACGGCCCCTAGCACAGATACGCAGTATTTT.

This clonotype turned up a few times. J is TRBJ1-6 and V is TRBV6-1, with D possibly TRBD1 on 5 matching bases. V dropped 7 bases and J dropped 5 bases, with 9 bases sitting between them. Germline V gene lookup returns CDR1 MNHNS and CDR2 SASEGT. CDR3 length: 13 amino acids. The CDR3 nucleotides are TGTGCCAGCAAGGGACGGGATAATTCACCCCTCCACTTT. This translates into CASKGRDNSPLHF.

This clonotype was seen a handful of times. This chain connects TRBV6-2 or TRBV6-3 to TRBJ2-1, with a weak D call TRBD2 (5 bases). In germline, CDR1 is MNHEY, CDR2 SVGEGT. Trimming left V 4 bases short and J 0 bases short, with 10 bases between. This CDR3 is 15 amino acids long. CDR3 DNA: TGTGCCAGCAGTTCTTTAGGGAGCTCCTACAATGAGCAGTTCTTC. It codes for CASSSLGSSYNEQFF.

As DNA, the CDR3 is TGTGCCATCAGTGACGGGGACAGGGGGGATACGCAGTATTTT. Translating it yields CAISDGDRGDTQYF. The chain is built from TRBV10-3 and TRBJ2-3; TRBD1 matches 11 bases. The length of the CDR3 is 14 residues. Losses at the gene ends were 3 bases for V and 6 bases for J; bases not matched to a gene: 2. Looked up from germline, CDR1 is ENHRY and CDR2 is SYGVKD.

This chain joins TRBV14 and TRBJ2-1; perhaps TRBD2 as D (6 bases). V dropped 1 base and J dropped 9 bases, with 16 bases sitting between them. The CDR3 contains 15 residues. CDR1 is SGHDN and CDR2 is FVKESK in the germline V gene. For the CDR3, the DNA is TGTGCCAGCAGCCAAGGGGGGACTTGGGTATTTGAGCAGTTCTTC. This translates into CASSQGGTWVFEQFF.

This clonotype has more than one count but fewer than ten. A read error may produce the germline difference seen at one junction end. The chain employs TRBV20-1 and TRBJ2-1; 8 bases agree with TRBD2. CDR3 length equals 15 residues. Germline V gene lookup returns CDR1 DFQATT and CDR2 SNEGSKA (reference sequence). The CDR3 nucleotides read TGCAGTGCTCTTAGCGGGATCCGCTCCTACAATGAGCGGTTCTTC. Translating it yields CSALSGIRSYNERFF.

This clonotype was counted only a few times. The CDR3 coding sequence is TGTGCCAGTCTACCGGGACAGGGCTACTCTGGGGCCAACGTCCTGACTTTC. This translates into CASLPGQGYSGANVLTF. The V gene is TRBV6-2 or TRBV6-3, the J gene TRBJ2-6, with 9 bases lining up with TRBD1. The CDR3 is 17 residues long. Germline loops: CDR1 MNHEY, CDR2 SVGEGT. With 9 bases clipped from V and 0 bases from J, the junction kept 9 bases outside the gene matches.

The V gene is TRBV9, the J gene TRBJ1-1; D gene unclear. Germline-derived CDR1 and CDR2 are SGDLS and YYNGEE. Trimming pared 1 base from V and 6 bases from J, leaving 13 bases between. The CDR3 totals 14 residues. CDR3: CASSVHGEGPEAFF. The DNA for the CDR3 is TGTGCCAGCAGCGTACACGGTGAGGGCCCTGAAGCTTTCTTT.

The chain combines TRBV20-1 with TRBJ2-5, with 8 bases aligning to TRBD2. V was pared by 3 bases and J by 4 bases, with 10 bases of the junction left unmatched. Germline CDR1 is DFQATT and CDR2 is SNEGSKA (reference sequence). CDR3 size: 15 residues. CDR3 amino acids: CSARDRGGSRETQYF. The DNA of the CDR3 is TGCAGTGCTAGGGATCGGGGGGGTAGCCGAGAGACCCAGTACTTC.

The sample holds a few counts of this clonotype. V and J are TRBV7-3 and TRBJ1-1; D is ambiguous. This CDR3 has 15 amino acids. Germline CDR1 is SGHTA and CDR2 is FQGTGA. V lost 1 base and J lost 5, with 14 bases in between. This chain's CDR3 is CASSLRPGRETEAFF. In nucleotides, the CDR3 is TGTGCCAGCAGCTTAAGGCCGGGTAGGGAAACTGAAGCTTTCTTT.

The gene calls are TRBV7-9 and TRBJ2-5; D is uncertain. Germline V gene sequence: CDR1 SEHNR, CDR2 FQNEAQ (reference sequence). There are 15 residues in the CDR3. Trimming took 2 bases from V and 5 from J, leaving 15 bases between them. The CDR3 sequence is CASSLNGIVGETQYF. The CDR3, as DNA: TGTGCCAGCAGCTTAAACGGTATCGTGGGGGAGACCCAGTACTTC.